Reported below is one T cell receptor beta chain. Its cognate antigen is unknown. This sample was included in a study of T cell responses to AZD1222 COVID-19 vaccine. Study-wide results and caveats: Just 5 to 7 people given AZD1222 tested seropositive at baseline.

V was clipped by 3 bases and J by 9 bases; unmatched bases: 2. Germline lookup yields CDR1 MDHEN and CDR2 SYDVKM. The CDR3 is 12 residues long. Assay: immunoSEQ multiplex PCR; the TCRdb copy retains only in-frame clones and omits some. The table shows approximately 160,000 clones, with approximately 94% occurring only once. V and J are TRBV28 and TRBJ1-2, with 9 bases lining up with TRBD1. The sequences come from peripheral blood, collected 28 days after the second AZD1222 dose. This receptor was identified in an adult who received the AZD1222 COVID-19 vaccine. This CDR3 is CASSLGQGRYTF. The DNA for the CDR3 is TGTGCCAGCAGTTTGGGACAGGGCCGCTACACCTTC.